A single sample gave rise to the 5 T cell receptor beta chains below, sequenced in a study of shared clonotypes between healthy human individuals (dated by TCRdb to 2019 to 2021). Libraries were made using the immunoSEQ multiplex PCR assay. TCRdb took this table from immuneACCESS and kept in-frame rearrangements with V and J called. Such tables lack part of the clones; where checked against another copy, unresolved V genes explain under half of the gap, and the rest is unexplained. Present in this sample are 1.6 million or so clones, roughly 97% of which were seen just once. Approximately 1.1% of the sample lies in the top ten. The specimen sequenced was naive CD4+ T cells sorted from blood. The cell subset or site label corresponds to: CD45RA+ positively selected. The receptors derive from a man aged 25-45 years in good health.

The rearrangement joins TRBV7-6 to TRBJ2-3; tentatively, D is TRBD2 (5 bases). Between the trimmed V and J ends, which lost 5 bases and 4 bases, there was a span of 16 bases. This CDR3 has 15 amino acids. In germline, CDR1 is SGHVS, CDR2 FNYEAQ. The CDR3 DNA sequence: TGTGCCAGCAGCCAGTTATCGTGGGAGTCAGATACGCAGTATTTT. Its protein is CASSQLSWESDTQYF. Full variable domain (outside the CDR3, taken from reference TRBV7-6 and TRBJ2-3): GAGVSQSPRYKVTKRGQDVALRCDPISGHVSLYWYRQALGQGPEFLTYFNYEAQQDKSGLPNDRFSAERPEGSISTLTIQRTEQRDSAMYRCASSQLSWESDTQYFGPGTRLTVL.

A remark on this clone: Additional DNA sequences in this sample encode the identical CDR3. The chain combines TRBV5-1 with TRBJ2-5, with D unclear. V lost 4 bases and J 2 bases, leaving 6 bases between the germline ends. Germline-derived CDR1 and CDR2 are SGHRS and YFSETQ. CDR3 length: 12 residues. The CDR3 loop is CASSRVQETQYF. The CDR3 nucleotides are TGCGCCAGCAGCCGGGTTCAAGAGACCCAGTACTTC.

V is TRBV6-5 and J is TRBJ2-7; the D is unclear. The CDR3 runs to 16 residues. The germline V gene encodes CDR1 MNHEY and CDR2 SVGAGI. The V end lost 0 bases, the J end lost 1 base, and 13 bases lay between the germline ends. CDR3 region: CASSYSSFAGSYEQYF. For the CDR3, the DNA is TGTGCCAGCAGTTACTCCTCGTTTGCAGGTTCCTACGAGCAGTACTTC.

The V call is TRBV5-5, the J call TRBJ2-7; 11 bases map to TRBD2. Germline CDR1 and CDR2: SGHKS and YYEKEE (reference sequence). V shed 6 bases, J shed 3 bases, and the junction held 14 bases outside the gene matches. CDR3 length: 17 amino acids. The CDR3 reads CASTQLTGTSGYYEQYF. In DNA, the CDR3 is TGTGCCAGCACTCAATTAACCGGGACTAGCGGATACTACGAGCAGTACTTC. Combining the CDR3 with reference TRBV5-5 and TRBJ2-7 gives the whole variable domain DAGVTQSPTHLIKTRGQQVTLRCSPISGHKSVSWYQQVLGQGPQFIFQYYEKEERGRGNFPDRFSARQFPNYSSELNVNALLLGDSALYLCASTQLTGTSGYYEQYFGPGTRLTVT.

A note on this clone: Other DNA sequences of this sample code for an identical CDR3. This chain links TRBV2 with TRBJ2-7; D is perhaps TRBD2 (5 bases). Germline CDR1 is SNHLY and CDR2 is FYNNEI. Trimming stripped 5 bases from V and 0 bases from J, with 5 bases between. This CDR3 spans 12 amino acids. The DNA of the CDR3 is TGTGCCAGCAGTCGGGGCTCCTACGAGCAGTACTTC. The encoded protein is CASSRGSYEQYF.